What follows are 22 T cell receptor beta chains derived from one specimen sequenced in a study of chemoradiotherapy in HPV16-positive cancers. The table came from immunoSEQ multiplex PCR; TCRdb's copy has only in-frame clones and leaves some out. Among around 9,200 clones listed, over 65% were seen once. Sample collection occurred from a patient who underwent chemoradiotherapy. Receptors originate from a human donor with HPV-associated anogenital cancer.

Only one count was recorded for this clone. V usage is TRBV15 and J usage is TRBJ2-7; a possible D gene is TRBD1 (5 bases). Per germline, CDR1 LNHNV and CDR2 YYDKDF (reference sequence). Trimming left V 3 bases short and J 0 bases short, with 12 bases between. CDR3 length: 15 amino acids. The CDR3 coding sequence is TGTGCCACCAGCAGGGCACTGGACATCTCCTACGAGCAGTACTTC. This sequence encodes CATSRALDISYEQYF.

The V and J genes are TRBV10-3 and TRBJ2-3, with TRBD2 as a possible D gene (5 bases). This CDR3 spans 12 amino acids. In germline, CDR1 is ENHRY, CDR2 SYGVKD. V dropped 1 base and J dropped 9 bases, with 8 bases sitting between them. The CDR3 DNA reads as TGTGCCATCAGTGAGTTGGAGGTGACGCAGTATTTT. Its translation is CAISELEVTQYF.

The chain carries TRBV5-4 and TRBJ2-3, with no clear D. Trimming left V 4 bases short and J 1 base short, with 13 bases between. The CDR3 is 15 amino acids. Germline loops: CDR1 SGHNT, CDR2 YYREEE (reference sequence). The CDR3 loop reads CASSTETRRTDTQYF. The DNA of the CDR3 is TGTGCCAGCAGCACGGAGACTCGCCGCACAGATACGCAGTATTTT.

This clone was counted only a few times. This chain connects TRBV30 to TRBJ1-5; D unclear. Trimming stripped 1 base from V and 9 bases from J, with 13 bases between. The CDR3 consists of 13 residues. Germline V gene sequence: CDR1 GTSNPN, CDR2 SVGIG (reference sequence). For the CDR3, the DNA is TGTGCCTGGAGTGGGAGCGGTGGACGGCCCCAGCATTTT. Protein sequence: CAWSGSGGRPQHF.

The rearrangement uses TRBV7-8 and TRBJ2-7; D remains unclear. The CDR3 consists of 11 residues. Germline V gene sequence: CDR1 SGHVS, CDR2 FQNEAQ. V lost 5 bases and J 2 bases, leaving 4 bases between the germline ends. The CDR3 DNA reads TGTGCCAGCAGCCGAACCTACGAGCAGTACTTC. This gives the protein CASSRTYEQYF.

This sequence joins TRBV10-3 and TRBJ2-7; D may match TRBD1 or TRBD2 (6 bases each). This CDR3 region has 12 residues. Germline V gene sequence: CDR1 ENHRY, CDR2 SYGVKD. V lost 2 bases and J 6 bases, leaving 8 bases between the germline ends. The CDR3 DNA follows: TGTGCCATCAGTGAGGGAGGGGGCGAGCAGTACTTC. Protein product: CAISEGGGEQYF.

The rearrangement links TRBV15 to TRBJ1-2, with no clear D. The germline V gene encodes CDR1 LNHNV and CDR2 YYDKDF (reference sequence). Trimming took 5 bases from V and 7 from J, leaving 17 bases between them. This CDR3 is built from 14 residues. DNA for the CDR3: TGTGCCACCAGCCCAAGAGTCGGGGTGGCTGGCTACACCTTC. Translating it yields CATSPRVGVAGYTF.

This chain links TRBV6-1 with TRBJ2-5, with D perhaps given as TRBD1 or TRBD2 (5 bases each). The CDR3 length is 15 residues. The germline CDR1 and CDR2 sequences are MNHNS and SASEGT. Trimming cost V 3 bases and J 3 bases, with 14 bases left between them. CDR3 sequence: CASSDWGRIKETQYF. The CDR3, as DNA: TGTGCCAGCAGTGATTGGGGACGGATAAAAGAGACCCAGTACTTC.

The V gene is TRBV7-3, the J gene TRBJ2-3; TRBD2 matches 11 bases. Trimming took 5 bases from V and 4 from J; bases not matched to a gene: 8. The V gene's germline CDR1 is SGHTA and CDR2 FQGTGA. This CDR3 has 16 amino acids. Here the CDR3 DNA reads TGTGCCAGCAGCGCTCATAGCGGGGGGGCCGCAGATACGCAGTATTTT. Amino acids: CASSAHSGGAADTQYF.

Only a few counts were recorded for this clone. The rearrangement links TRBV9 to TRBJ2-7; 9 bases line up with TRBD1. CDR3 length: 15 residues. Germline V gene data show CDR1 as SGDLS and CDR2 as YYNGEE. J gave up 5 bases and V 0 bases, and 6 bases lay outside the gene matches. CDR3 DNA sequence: TGTGCCAGCAGCGTAGACGGGACAGGGTATGACGAGCAGTACTTC. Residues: CASSVDGTGYDEQYF.

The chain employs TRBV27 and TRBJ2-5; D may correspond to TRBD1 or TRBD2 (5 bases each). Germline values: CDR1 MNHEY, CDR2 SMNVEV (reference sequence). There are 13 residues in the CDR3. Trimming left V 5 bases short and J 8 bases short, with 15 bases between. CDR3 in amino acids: CASSITTGATQYF. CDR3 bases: TGTGCCAGCAGTATCACGACCGGGGCTACCCAGTACTTC.

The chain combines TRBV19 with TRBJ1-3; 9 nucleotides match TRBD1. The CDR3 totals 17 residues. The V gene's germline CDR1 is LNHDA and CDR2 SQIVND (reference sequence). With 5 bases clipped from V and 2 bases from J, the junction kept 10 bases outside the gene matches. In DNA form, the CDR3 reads TGTGCCAGTAGTCTCCGGGACAGGGTTGTCACTGGAAACACCATATATTTT. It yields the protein CASSLRDRVVTGNTIYF.

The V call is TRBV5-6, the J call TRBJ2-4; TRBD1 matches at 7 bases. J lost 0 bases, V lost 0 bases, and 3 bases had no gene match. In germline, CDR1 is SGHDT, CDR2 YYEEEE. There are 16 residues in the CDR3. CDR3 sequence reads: CASSLAGGRAKNIQYF. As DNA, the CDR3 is TGTGCCAGCAGCTTGGCAGGGGGACGAGCCAAAAACATTCAGTACTTC.

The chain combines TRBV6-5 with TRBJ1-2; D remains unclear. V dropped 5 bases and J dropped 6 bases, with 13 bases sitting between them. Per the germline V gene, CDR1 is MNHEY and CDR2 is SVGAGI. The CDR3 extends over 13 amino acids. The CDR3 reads CASSRGWGDGYTF. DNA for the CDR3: TGTGCCAGCAGTAGAGGGTGGGGAGATGGCTACACCTTC.

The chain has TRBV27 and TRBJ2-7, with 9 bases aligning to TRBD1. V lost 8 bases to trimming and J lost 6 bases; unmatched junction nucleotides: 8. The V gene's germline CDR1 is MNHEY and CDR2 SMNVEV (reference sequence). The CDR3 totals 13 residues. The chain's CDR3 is CASYPGTGREQYF. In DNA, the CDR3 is TGTGCCAGCTACCCCGGGACAGGGCGCGAGCAGTACTTC.

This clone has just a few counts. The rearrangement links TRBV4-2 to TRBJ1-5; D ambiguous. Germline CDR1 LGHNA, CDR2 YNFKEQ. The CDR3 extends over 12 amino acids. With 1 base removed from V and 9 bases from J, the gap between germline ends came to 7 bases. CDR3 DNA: TGTGCCAGCAGCCAAGGGGGAGGGCCCCAGCATTTT. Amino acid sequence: CASSQGGGPQHF.

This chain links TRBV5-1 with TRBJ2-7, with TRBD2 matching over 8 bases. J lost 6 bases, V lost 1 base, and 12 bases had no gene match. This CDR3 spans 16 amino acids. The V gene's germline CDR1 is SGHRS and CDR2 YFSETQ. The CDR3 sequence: CASSLPSGGLDSEQYF. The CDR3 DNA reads TGCGCCAGCAGCTTGCCAAGCGGGGGCCTCGACTCCGAGCAGTACTTC.

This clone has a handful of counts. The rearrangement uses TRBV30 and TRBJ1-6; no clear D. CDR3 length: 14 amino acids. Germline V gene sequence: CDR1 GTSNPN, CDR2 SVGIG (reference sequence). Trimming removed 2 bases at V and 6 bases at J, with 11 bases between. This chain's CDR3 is CAWSPLVGNSPLHF. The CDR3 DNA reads TGTGCCTGGAGTCCGCTCGTGGGTAATTCACCCCTCCACTTT.

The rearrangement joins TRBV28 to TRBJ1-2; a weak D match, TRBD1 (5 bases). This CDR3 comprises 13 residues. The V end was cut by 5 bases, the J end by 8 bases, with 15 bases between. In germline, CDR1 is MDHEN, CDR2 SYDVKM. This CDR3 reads CASSLRESWGYTF. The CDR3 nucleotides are TGTGCCAGCAGTCTCAGGGAATCTTGGGGCTACACCTTC.

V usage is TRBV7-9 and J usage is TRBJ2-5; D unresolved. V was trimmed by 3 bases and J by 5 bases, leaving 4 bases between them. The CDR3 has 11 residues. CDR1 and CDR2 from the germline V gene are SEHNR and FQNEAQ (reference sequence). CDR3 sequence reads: CASSFGETQYF. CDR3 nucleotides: TGTGCCAGCAGCTTTGGGGAGACCCAGTACTTC.

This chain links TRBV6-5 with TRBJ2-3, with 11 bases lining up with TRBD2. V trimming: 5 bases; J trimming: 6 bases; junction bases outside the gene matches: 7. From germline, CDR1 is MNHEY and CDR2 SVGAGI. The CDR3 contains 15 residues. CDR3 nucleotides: TGTGCCAGCAGTATCCTAGCGGGGGGTTGGGATACGCAGTATTTT. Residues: CASSILAGGWDTQYF.

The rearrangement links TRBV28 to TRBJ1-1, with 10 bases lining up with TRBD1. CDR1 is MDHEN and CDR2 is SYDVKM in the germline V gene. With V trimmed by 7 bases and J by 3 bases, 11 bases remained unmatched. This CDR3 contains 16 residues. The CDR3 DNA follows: TGTGCCAGCACTCTACGGACAGGGGGTTATGACACTGAAGCTTTCTTT. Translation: CASTLRTGGYDTEAFF.